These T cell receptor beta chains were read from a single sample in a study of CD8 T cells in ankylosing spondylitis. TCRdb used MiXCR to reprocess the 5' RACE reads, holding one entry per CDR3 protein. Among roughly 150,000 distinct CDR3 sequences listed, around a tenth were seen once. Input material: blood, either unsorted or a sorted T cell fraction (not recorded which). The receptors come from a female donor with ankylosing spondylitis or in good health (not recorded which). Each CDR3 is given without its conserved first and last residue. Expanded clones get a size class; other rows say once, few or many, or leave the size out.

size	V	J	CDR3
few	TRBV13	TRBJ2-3	ASSFFSGTDTQY
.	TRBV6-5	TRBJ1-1	ASSTGTLRAEAF
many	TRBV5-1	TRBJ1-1	ASSLAPAPGTEAF
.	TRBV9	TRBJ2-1	ASSPRPVPLSSYNEQF
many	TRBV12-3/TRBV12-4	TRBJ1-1	ASSPTSKGTEAF
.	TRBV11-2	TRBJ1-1	ASSLDQLEAF
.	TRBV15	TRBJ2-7	ATSRLQGVSYEQY
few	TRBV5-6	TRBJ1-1	ASSLAVYTEAF
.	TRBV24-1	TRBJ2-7	ARRPFSYEQY
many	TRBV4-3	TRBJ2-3	ASSQGVPGGGTDTQY
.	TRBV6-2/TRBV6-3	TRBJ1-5	ATETGLANQPQH
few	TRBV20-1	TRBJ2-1	SARAEGRRSYNEQF
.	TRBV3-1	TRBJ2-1	ALSLVRLAGQSSYNEQF
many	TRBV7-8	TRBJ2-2	ASSLARAGELF
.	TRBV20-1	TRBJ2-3	SARDPDRTDTQY
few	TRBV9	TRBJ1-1	ASSSGGGLSSTEAF
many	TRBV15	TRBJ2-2	ATRGAGELF
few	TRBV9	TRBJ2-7	ASSPGTAPLEQY
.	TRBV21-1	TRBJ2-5	ASPCGTGGPTMYQETQY
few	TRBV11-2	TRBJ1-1	ASSLDEGNTEAF
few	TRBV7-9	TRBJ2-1	ASSADRAPGEQF
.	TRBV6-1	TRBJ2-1	ASSDLPSSYNEQF
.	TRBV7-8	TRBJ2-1	ASSLVGGLAGVNEQF
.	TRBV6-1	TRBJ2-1	ASTRGSFNEQF
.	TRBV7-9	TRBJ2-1	ASSREREQF
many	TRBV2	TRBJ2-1	ASSGTLGEQF
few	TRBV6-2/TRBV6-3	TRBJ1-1	ASRPPGPGGNTEAF
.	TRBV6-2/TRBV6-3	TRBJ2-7	ASGPYEQY
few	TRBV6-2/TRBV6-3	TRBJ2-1	ASSYRDQSTMEQF
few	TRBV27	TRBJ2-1	ASSLRTGGFEQF
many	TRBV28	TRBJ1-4	ASSRGLANEKLF
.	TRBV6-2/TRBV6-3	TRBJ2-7	ASSRTLYEQY
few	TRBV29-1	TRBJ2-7	SGDRGMRAFYEQY
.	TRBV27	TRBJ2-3	ASSNLGGTDTQY
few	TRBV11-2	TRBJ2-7	ASSPLAGPPYEQY
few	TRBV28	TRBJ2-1	ASSFRGRGSYNEQF
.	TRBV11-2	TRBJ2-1	ASSLPPEVSSYNEQF
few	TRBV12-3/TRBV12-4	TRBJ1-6	ASTPSPDYNSPLH
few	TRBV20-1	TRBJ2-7	SARSWIWYEQY
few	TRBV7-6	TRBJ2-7	ASSRGGELGEQY
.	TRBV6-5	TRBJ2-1	ASSYAENNEQF
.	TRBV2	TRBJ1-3	ASSERGSGNTIY
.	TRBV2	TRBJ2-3	AFSKPNRLPGGPDTQY
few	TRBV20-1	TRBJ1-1	SARDGGQGGTEAF
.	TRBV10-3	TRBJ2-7	AISESTDEQY
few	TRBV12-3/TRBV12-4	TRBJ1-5	ASSPEGVRNQPQH
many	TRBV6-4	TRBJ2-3	ASSELAGDSDTQY
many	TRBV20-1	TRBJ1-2	SARDRQRDYGYT
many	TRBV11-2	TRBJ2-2	ASSLVGTTNTGELF
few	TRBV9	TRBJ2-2	ASSLPTDRGLGGELF
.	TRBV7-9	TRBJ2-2	ASSLLDGDTGELF
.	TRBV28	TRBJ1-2	ASSLYATSYYGYT
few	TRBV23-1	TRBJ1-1	ASSYRAGGSGTEAF
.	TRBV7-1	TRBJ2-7	ASGSGTPYEQY
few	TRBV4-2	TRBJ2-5	ASSQTLRTSGETQY
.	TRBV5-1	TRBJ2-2	ASGVTGELF
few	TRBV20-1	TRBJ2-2	SAYSLERENTGELF